This entry lists 30 T cell receptor beta chains sequenced from one sample in a study of vaccination effects on CD4 cells after COVID-19. Generated by immunoSEQ multiplex PCR, the TCRdb table keeps only in-frame clones and is missing some. The data show around 59,000 clones, 75% to 85% seen once. These TCRs are of unknown antigen specificity. Expansion with viral peptide pools was applied to antigen-specific CD4+ T cells by the ViraFEST assay prior to sequencing. It was after 10 days of culture that CD4+ T cells were isolated. Two-dose vaccination with either BNT162b2 or mRNA-1273 was given to the participants. This sample comprised CD4+ T cells from PBMCs cultured with HCoV-OC43 spike peptides, obtained after COVID-19 vaccination. Subset meaning: HCoV-OC43 spike overlapping peptide pool stimulation. These TCRs come from a human donor who received a COVID-19 vaccine.

The V call is TRBV9, the J call TRBJ2-1; 8 bases map to TRBD1. The CDR3 is 16 amino acids. After removal of 4 bases from V and 4 bases from J, the junction contained 10 bases not matched to a gene. Germline V CDR1 and CDR2: SGDLS, YYNGEE. In DNA, the CDR3 is TGTGCCAGCAGCCCCCGGACAGGGAAAAATTACAATGAGCAGTTCTTC. Its protein is CASSPRTGKNYNEQFF.

The J gene is TRBJ1-5, the V gene TRBV19; D perhaps matches TRBD1 (5 bases). Germline V CDR1 and CDR2: LNHDA, SQIVND (reference sequence). V shed 6 bases and J shed 0 bases, with 15 bases lying between them. The CDR3 loop spans 16 amino acids. The DNA of the CDR3 is TGTGCCAGTAGCCCAGGGTTAGGATATAGCAATCAGCCCCAGCATTTT. Translating gives CASSPGLGYSNQPQHF.

V is TRBV15 and J is TRBJ2-1; possibly TRBD2 for D (6 bases). Trimming took 5 bases from V and 7 from J, leaving 21 bases between them. The germline V gene has CDR1 LNHNV and CDR2 YYDKDF (reference sequence). This CDR3 is built from 16 residues. The CDR3 DNA reads TGTGCCACCAGCTCCTCCACGGACTATCTAGGAAATGAGCAGTTCTTC. Translated: CATSSSTDYLGNEQFF.

The chain uses TRBV7-2 and TRBJ2-5, with 12 bases lining up with TRBD2. CDR1 SGHTA and CDR2 FQGNSA come from the germline V gene. The CDR3 covers 18 residues. V lost 5 bases to trimming and J lost 0 bases; unmatched junction nucleotides: 10. CDR3 region: CASSLKALAGGNQETQYF. The DNA of the CDR3 is TGTGCCAGCAGCCTTAAGGCCCTAGCGGGGGGGAACCAAGAGACCCAGTACTTC.

The chain uses TRBV2 and TRBJ1-3, with TRBD1 matching 7 bases. The CDR3 is 17 amino acids. With 9 bases clipped from V and 0 bases from J, the junction kept 14 bases outside the gene matches. Germline CDR1 is SNHLY and CDR2 is FYNNEI. Here the CDR3 reads CASDRSGQLLSGNTIYF. CDR3 bases: TGTGCCAGTGACAGGTCGGGACAGCTTCTCTCTGGAAACACCATATATTTT.

The CDR3 loop reads CSAGTGYEQYV. The CDR3 DNA sequence: TGCAGTGCCGGGACAGGGTACGAGCAGTACGTC. The chain couples TRBV20-1 to TRBJ2-7, with 9 bases matching TRBD1. The CDR3 is 11 amino acids. Per germline, CDR1 DFQATT and CDR2 SNEGSKA (reference sequence). With 6 bases clipped from V and 4 bases from J, the junction kept 1 base outside the gene matches.

The chain employs TRBV6-1 and TRBJ2-7; D is uncertain. The germline gives CDR1 MNHNS, CDR2 SASEGT. The CDR3 runs to 13 residues. The V end was cut by 2 bases, the J end by 3 bases, with 8 bases between. In DNA, the CDR3 is TGTGCCAGCAGTGAATCAGTTGTCTACGAGCAGTACGTC. Translating gives CASSESVVYEQYV.

The chain recombines TRBV7-3 with TRBJ1-6, with D maybe TRBD1 (6 bases). The CDR3 contains 13 residues. Trimming removed 1 base at V and 8 bases at J, with 6 bases between. CDR1 and CDR2 from the germline V gene are SGHTA and FQGTGA. DNA for the CDR3: TGTGCCAGCAGCTTAAAGGGGGATTCACCCCTCCACTTT. Its translation: CASSLKGDSPLHF.

The rearrangement joins TRBV19 to TRBJ2-3, with D unclear. This CDR3 has 14 residues. From germline, CDR1 is LNHDA and CDR2 SQIVND (reference sequence). V was clipped by 3 bases and J by 2 bases, with 9 bases between them. Here the CDR3 reads CASSIGRITDTQYF. The DNA of the CDR3 is TGTGCCAGTAGTATCGGCCGCATCACAGATACGCAGTATTTT.

The genes are TRBV5-1 and TRBJ2-5; either TRBD1 or TRBD2 may fit D (7 bases each). V was cut by 3 bases and J by 4 bases, with 19 bases left in between. This CDR3 is built from 16 residues. Per germline, CDR1 SGHRS and CDR2 YFSETQ. The CDR3 region has the DNA TGCGCCAGCAGCTCAAGCGGGACAGCCCCGGGAGAGACCCAGTACTTC. Residues: CASSSSGTAPGETQYF.

This rearrangement joins TRBV18 to TRBJ2-3; a possible D gene is TRBD2 (5 bases). CDR3 length: 14 amino acids. In germline, CDR1 is KGHSH, CDR2 LQKENI. The V gene lost 4 bases and the J gene lost 2 bases, with 10 bases spanning the gap. CDR3 protein: CASSLEDSTDTQYF. The DNA of the CDR3 is TGTGCCAGCTCACTCGAGGACTCCACAGATACGCAGTATTTT. Full variable domain (remainder filled in from reference TRBV18 and TRBJ2-3): NAGVMQNPRHLVRRRGQEARLRCSPMKGHSHVYWYRQLPEEGLKFMVYLQKENIIDESGMPKERFSAEFPKEGPSILRIQQVVRGDSAAYFCASSLEDSTDTQYFGPGTRLTVL.

The chain joins TRBV25-1 to TRBJ1-4; D might be TRBD1 (5 bases). V lost 9 bases, J lost 8 bases, and 13 bases lay in between. The CDR3 has 12 amino acids. CDR1 is MGHDK and CDR2 is SYGVNS in the germline V gene. The chain's CDR3 is CASTLRGEKLFF. The CDR3 nucleotides read TGTGCCAGTACCCTCCGGGGGGAAAAACTGTTTTTT.

The CDR3 region is CASQGETQYF. The CDR3 nucleotides are TGTGCCAGTCAGGGGGAGACCCAGTACTTC. The chain couples TRBV19 to TRBJ2-5, with D tentatively TRBD1 (6 bases). The CDR3 consists of 10 residues. The V end was cut by 8 bases, the J end by 5 bases, with 6 bases between. CDR1 LNHDA and CDR2 SQIVND come from the germline V gene (reference sequence). The full variable domain, with the rest looked up from reference TRBV19 and TRBJ2-5, is DGGITQSPKYLFRKEGQNVTLSCEQNLNHDAMYWYRQDPGQGLRLIYYSQIVNDFQKGDIAEGYSVSREKKESFPLTVTSAQKNPTAFYLCASQGETQYFGPGTRLLVL.

This sequence joins TRBV4-2 and TRBJ2-3, with D perhaps matching TRBD1 (6 bases). V lost 6 bases to trimming and J lost 0 bases, with 19 bases between them. The CDR3 has 17 amino acids. The germline V gene encodes CDR1 LGHNA and CDR2 YNFKEQ. CDR3 residues: CASSKNLQGPSTDTQYF. In nucleotides, the CDR3 is TGTGCCAGCAGTAAAAATTTACAGGGACCTAGCACAGATACGCAGTATTTT.

This chain uses TRBV7-2 with TRBJ1-4; weak D call: TRBD1 (5 bases). The CDR3 consists of 15 residues. Trimming removed 4 bases from V and 2 bases from J, with 11 bases in between. In germline, CDR1 is SGHTA, CDR2 FQGNSA. As DNA, the CDR3 is TGTGCCAGCAGCTCGCAGGGTACCACTAATGAAAAACTGTTTTTT. Encoded protein: CASSSQGTTNEKLFF. The complete variable domain, with remaining parts taken from reference TRBV7-2 and TRBJ1-4, reads GAGVSQSPSNKVTEKGKDVELRCDPISGHTALYWYRQSLGQGLEFLIYFQGNSAPDKSGLPSDRFSAERTGGSVSTLTIQRTQQEDSAVYLCASSSQGTTNEKLFFGSGTQLSVL.

The DNA for the CDR3 is TGTGCCTGGAGTGTAATTGAGGGCCCGGGGACCTTC. Its translation: CAWSVIEGPGTF. The V call is TRBV30, the J call TRBJ1-2; D remains ambiguous. This CDR3 comprises 12 residues. In germline, CDR1 is GTSNPN, CDR2 SVGIG (reference sequence). V was shortened by 0 bases and J by 14 bases, with 16 bases between the two germline ends.

The chain joins TRBV21-1 to TRBJ1-4. TRBV21-1 counts as a pseudogene. The CDR3 covers 15 residues. The CDR3 sequence: CASSKVLRAREKLFF. The DNA for the CDR3 is TGTGCCAGCAGCAAAGTTTTGAGGGCCAGAGAAAAACTGTTTTTT.

The rearrangement links TRBV10-1 to TRBJ1-1; D gene unclear. V lost 6 bases and J 4 bases, leaving 12 bases between the germline ends. The germline V gene has CDR1 WNHNN and CDR2 SYGVQD (reference sequence). This CDR3 contains 13 residues. CDR3 in amino acids: CASRGNLATEAFF. CDR3 bases: TGCGCCAGCAGAGGGAACTTGGCCACTGAAGCTTTCTTT.

The chain couples TRBV5-1 to TRBJ2-3, with no clear D. This CDR3 has 12 amino acids. Trimming shortened V by 2 bases and J by 3 bases, and 4 bases separated the two germline ends. Germline V gene sequence: CDR1 SGHRS, CDR2 YFSETQ. The chain's CDR3 is CASSFETDTQYF. Here the CDR3 DNA reads TGCGCCAGCAGCTTTGAAACAGATACGCAGTATTTT. Full variable domain (missing parts from reference TRBV5-1 and TRBJ2-3): KAGVTQTPRYLIKTRGQQVTLSCSPISGHRSVSWYQQTPGQGLQFLFEYFSETQRNKGNFPGRFSGRQFSNSRSEMNVSTLELGDSALYLCASSFETDTQYFGPGTRLTVL.

This chain joins TRBV2 and TRBJ1-4, with a tentative D call TRBD1 (5 bases). V was clipped by 6 bases and J by 0 bases, with 17 bases between them. Germline loops: CDR1 SNHLY, CDR2 FYNNEI. The CDR3 spans 17 residues. The CDR3 DNA follows: TGTGCCAGCAGACGAACACGGGACGGCGCAACTAATGAAAAACTGTTTTTT. It encodes CASRRTRDGATNEKLFF.

The gene calls are TRBV19 and TRBJ2-2; 7 bases are shared with TRBD1. The CDR3 has 14 amino acids. CDR1 and CDR2 (germline): LNHDA, SQIVND (reference sequence). Trimming removed 6 bases from V and 5 bases from J; junction bases left unmatched: 6. DNA of the CDR3: TGTGCCAGTAGGAGACAGGGTGGTACCGGGGAGCTGTTTTTT. Its translation is CASRRQGGTGELFF.

This CDR3 is CASSLDPGGTEAFF. The CDR3 DNA is TGTGCCAGCAGCTTAGATCCAGGGGGTACTGAAGCTTTCTTT. This rearrangement joins TRBV11-2 to TRBJ1-1; 7 nucleotides line up with TRBD1. The CDR3 consists of 14 residues. The J segment lost 5 bases and the V segment lost 0 bases, leaving 3 bases of the junction unmatched. Germline V gene sequence: CDR1 SGHAT, CDR2 FQNNGV.

This clone is a singleton in its sample. The J gene is TRBJ2-1, the V gene TRBV6-5; D is possibly TRBD2 (5 bases). V gave up 9 bases and J gave up 12 bases, with 27 bases separating them. The CDR3 runs to 15 residues. The V gene's germline CDR1 is MNHEY and CDR2 SVGAGI. This CDR3 reads CASDFGVSPPGWQFF. Written as DNA, the CDR3 is TGTGCCAGTGACTTCGGGGTCAGTCCTCCAGGATGGCAGTTCTTC.

The chain combines TRBV29-1 with TRBJ1-2, with TRBD1 matching over 8 bases. Germline V gene sequence: CDR1 SQVTM, CDR2 ANQGSEA. Trimming removed 4 bases from V and 3 bases from J; junction bases left unmatched: 7. The CDR3 extends over 14 amino acids. The CDR3 loop reads CSVGGQASYYGYTF. CDR3 sequence (DNA): TGCAGCGTTGGGGGACAGGCCTCTTACTATGGCTACACCTTC.

The CDR3 DNA sequence: TGTGCCAGCAGTGAAGAAGGGTGGCAGGCAGGATCACCCCTCCACTTT. Its protein is CASSEEGWQAGSPLHF. The J gene is TRBJ1-6, the V gene TRBV6-1; D is unclear. CDR1 MNHNS and CDR2 SASEGT come from the germline V gene. The CDR3 loop spans 16 amino acids. V lost 1 base to trimming and J lost 10 bases, with 17 bases between them.

V usage is TRBV5-1 and J usage is TRBJ1-1; possibly TRBD1 for D (6 bases). V was trimmed by 6 bases and J by 1 base, leaving 13 bases between them. CDR1 and CDR2 from the germline V gene are SGHRS and YFSETQ. The CDR3 runs 14 residues. CDR3 nucleotides: TGCGCCAGCACCCGGGGGGGGGCGAACACTGAAGCTTTCTTT. It codes for CASTRGGANTEAFF.

This clone was counted between two and nine times. The chain links TRBV7-9 to TRBJ1-2; a weak D match, TRBD1 (5 bases). Germline V gives CDR1 SEHNR, CDR2 FQNEAQ (reference sequence). V lost 0 bases to trimming and J lost 2 bases, with 7 bases between them. This CDR3 spans 14 amino acids. CDR3 residues: CASSLATENYGYTF. CDR3 in DNA: TGTGCCAGCAGCTTAGCGACAGAGAACTATGGCTACACCTTC.

This clone was picked up one time. The chain carries TRBV5-1 and TRBJ1-3; D perhaps matches TRBD1 (6 bases). Trimming shortened V by 5 bases and J by 3 bases, and 15 bases separated the two germline ends. CDR1 is SGHRS, CDR2 YFSETQ, per germline. The CDR3 covers 15 residues. The CDR3 DNA reads TGCGCCAGCAGGCGGACAGAAGGACATGGAAACACCATATATTTT. Its protein product is CASRRTEGHGNTIYF.

The J gene is TRBJ1-5, the V gene TRBV11-3; D remains ambiguous. V shed 2 bases and J shed 5 bases, with 25 bases lying between them. The CDR3 spans 19 residues. Germline CDR1 reads SGHNT; CDR2 reads YENEEA. CDR3 amino acids: CASSLLPSSFRSLDQPQHF. CDR3 in DNA: TGTGCCAGCAGCTTACTTCCCTCCTCGTTCAGGAGCTTAGATCAGCCCCAGCATTTT.

The rearrangement links TRBV3-1 (or the pseudogene TRBV3-2) to TRBJ1-1; TRBD1 aligns across 9 bases. Germline V lookup: CDR1 LGHDT, CDR2 YNNKEL (reference sequence). V trimming: 0 bases; J trimming: 1 base; junction bases outside the gene matches: 3. CDR3 size: 16 residues. The CDR3 bases are TGTGCCAGCAGCCAAGAGACAGGGGGGGCGAACACTGAAGCTTTCTTT. It codes for CASSQETGGANTEAFF.